This is a list of T cell receptor beta chains from one sample in a study of spatial heterogeneity in lung cancer. From the 5' RACE reads, TCRdb called clonotypes with MiXCR, one entry per CDR3 protein. The repertoire has over 15,000 distinct CDR3 sequences, approximately 6.3% of them found once; the top ten carry approximately 6.2%. The input for sequencing was lung tumor tissue, taken at surgery. Source of these receptors: a male donor with early-stage non-small cell lung cancer. CDR3s include the opening cysteine and the closing phenylalanine or tryptophan. A D gene is named only where the DNA matches it firmly. The size entry is marked missing in some rows and otherwise reads once, few, many or a size class.

TRBJ2-5 many TRBV7-7 TRBD2 CASSSSGQETQYF TGTGCTAGCAGCTCTAGCGGCCAAGAGACCCAGTACTTC
TRBJ2-7 few TRBV11-2 . CASRPSGSSYEQYF TGTGCCAGCAGACCTTCCGGCAGTTCCTACGAGCAGTACTTC
TRBJ1-5 medium-sized TRBV3-1 . CASSQDWGPNQPQHF TGTGCCAGCAGCCAAGATTGGGGGCCCAATCAGCCCCAGCATTTT
TRBJ2-2 many TRBV12-3/TRBV12-4 . CASSLNKVTGELFF TGTGCCAGCAGTTTAAATAAGGTCACCGGGGAGCTGTTTTTT
TRBJ2-5 many TRBV10-3 . CAISPGTVQETQYF TGTGCCATCAGCCCCGGGACGGTTCAAGAGACCCAGTACTTC
TRBJ2-6 few TRBV19 TRBD1 CASATGGTGANVLTF TGTGCCAGCGCCACAGGGGGCACTGGGGCCAACGTCCTGACTTTC
TRBJ2-6 many TRBV29-1 TRBD1 CSVPGQGGSGANVLTF TGCAGCGTGCCGGGACAGGGAGGTTCTGGGGCCAACGTCCTGACTTTC
TRBJ2-1 . TRBV10-2 . CASSEQRPLYNEQFF TGCGCCAGCAGTGAGCAGCGTCCTTTATACAATGAGCAGTTCTTC
TRBJ1-1 many TRBV7-6 TRBD1 CASSADRDTEAFF TGTGCCAGCAGCGCCGACAGGGACACTGAAGCTTTCTTT
TRBJ1-3 many TRBV5-1 . CASSLGFSTGNTIYF TGCGCCAGCAGCTTGGGGTTTTCGACTGGAAACACCATATATTTT
TRBJ2-1 many TRBV11-2 . CASSLLGGVLGNEQFF TGTGCCAGCAGCTTATTGGGCGGCGTCTTAGGCAATGAGCAGTTCTTC
TRBJ2-5 many TRBV4-1 . CASSQDSLETYQETQYF TGCGCCAGCAGCCAAGATTCCCTAGAAACTTACCAAGAGACCCAGTACTTC
TRBJ2-1 . TRBV3-1 . CASSPPQGASYNEQFF TGTGCCAGCAGCCCCCCACAGGGAGCCTCCTACAATGAGCAGTTCTTC
TRBJ2-1 many TRBV5-5 TRBD2 CASSFLAGQNNEQFF TGTGCCAGCAGCTTTCTAGCGGGGCAGAACAATGAGCAGTTCTTC
TRBJ1-4 few TRBV27 . CASAEQFTNEKLFF TGTGCCAGCGCTGAACAGTTCACTAATGAAAAACTGTTTTTT
TRBJ1-1 . TRBV20-1 . CSAGGPGDTEAFF TGCAGTGCTGGGGGACCGGGTGACACTGAAGCTTTCTTT
TRBJ2-3 many TRBV5-1 TRBD2 CASAGGGRTDTQYF TGCGCCAGCGCGGGAGGGGGCCGCACAGATACGCAGTATTTT
TRBJ2-7 many TRBV7-2 TRBD2 CASSKGLAAYEQYF TGTGCCAGCAGCAAAGGACTAGCGGCGTACGAGCAGTACTTC
TRBJ2-5 few TRBV20-1 TRBD2 CSARSPAGGSQETQYF TGCAGTGCTAGAAGTCCTGCGGGGGGATCCCAAGAGACCCAGTACTTC
TRBJ1-4 . TRBV2 . CASSARGVEKLFF TGTGCCAGCAGTGCAAGGGGCGTTGAAAAACTGTTTTTT
TRBJ2-1 many TRBV6-4 TRBD2 CASSEGLAGSGYNEQFF TGTGCCAGCAGTGAGGGACTAGCGGGAAGCGGCTACAATGAGCAGTTCTTC
TRBJ1-4 many TRBV19 . CASTTRGGEKLFF TGTGCCAGTACGACTCGGGGTGGTGAAAAACTGTTTTTT
TRBJ1-1 many TRBV7-3 . CASSLKGDTEAFF TGTGCCAGCAGCTTAAAAGGAGACACTGAAGCTTTCTTT
TRBJ1-5 many TRBV28 TRBD1 CASSLPTGYQPQHF TGTGCCAGCAGTTTACCGACAGGGTATCAGCCCCAGCATTTT
TRBJ1-6 many TRBV29-1 . CSVGGDGNSPLHF TGCAGCGTTGGAGGGGATGGAAATTCACCCCTCCACTTT
TRBJ1-2 many TRBV2 . CASGPQLGYGYTF TGTGCCAGCGGGCCACAGCTAGGCTATGGCTACACCTTC
TRBJ2-2 many TRBV3-1 . CASRLTTGELFF TGTGCCAGCAGGTTGACAACCGGGGAGCTGTTTTTT
TRBJ2-4 few TRBV7-2 . CASSSGPNRYF TGTGCCAGCAGCTCCGGGCCAAATCGGTACTTC
TRBJ2-3 . TRBV27 TRBD2 CASSLASGGSRVTDTQYF TGTGCCAGCAGTTTGGCTAGCGGAGGTTCTAGGGTCACAGATACGCAGTATTTT
TRBJ1-1 many TRBV6-5 . CASSYGSGEAFF TGTGCCAGCAGTTACGGGTCGGGTGAAGCTTTCTTT
TRBJ2-7 medium-sized TRBV12-3/TRBV12-4 . CASSSTTGFSYEQYF TGTGCCAGCAGTTCTACGACAGGATTCTCCTACGAGCAGTACTTC
TRBJ1-1 medium-sized TRBV29-1 TRBD1 CSTRTGGITEAFF TGCAGCACCAGGACAGGGGGCATCACTGAAGCTTTCTTT
TRBJ1-5 many TRBV30 . CAWSVQGNQPQHF TGTGCCTGGAGTGTGCAGGGGAATCAGCCCCAGCATTTT
TRBJ2-3 few TRBV28 TRBD1 CASSRGDRGFTDTQYF TGTGCCAGCAGCCGGGGGGACAGGGGGTTCACAGATACGCAGTATTTT
TRBJ1-4 many TRBV4-2 TRBD1 CASSQDRDSRNEKLFF TGTGCCAGCAGCCAAGACCGGGACAGCAGAAATGAAAAACTGTTTTTT
TRBJ1-1 many TRBV29-1 . CSVERAFF TGCAGCGTGGAGAGGGCTTTCTTT
TRBJ1-5 many TRBV20-1 TRBD1 CSATRWTGDQPQHF TGCAGTGCTACCCGTTGGACAGGGGATCAGCCCCAGCATTTT
TRBJ2-7 many TRBV6-2/TRBV6-3 TRBD1 CASSEDRGFYEQYF TGTGCCAGCAGCGAGGACAGGGGGTTCTACGAGCAGTACTTC